This T cell receptor beta chain comes out of a study of PD-1 blockade in classical Hodgkin lymphoma. Study-level background: With a 2-week interval, patients received intravenous nivolumab at 3 mg/kg. Study-level findings and limits: Newly diagnosed patients were reported to start with lower TCR diversity than healthy donors. There was a significant rise in CD4+ TCR diversity by C4D1, with no such rise for CD8+.

This CDR3 is built from 14 residues. V lost 0 bases and J lost 4, with 8 bases in between. Germline CDR1 and CDR2: LGHNA and YSLEER. In the case of this clone: Its matching antigen is unknown.

Time point denoted: cycle 4 day 1 (C4D1), after about 6 weeks of nivolumab. The patients all showed relapse after autologous stem cell transplantation, while their brentuximab vedotin exposure varied. Patients reached a best response of complete response, partial response or progressive disease. TCRdb keeps only in-frame clones here, not all; method: immunoSEQ multiplex PCR. The sample lists 40,000 to 55,000 clones, about 80% occurring once. The material sequenced was peripheral blood mononuclear cells (PBMCs), taken before the fourth cycle of nivolumab. This rearrangement joins TRBV4-3 to TRBJ2-3; tentatively, D is TRBD1 (5 bases). This receptor was identified in a human donor with classical Hodgkin lymphoma. CDR3 region: CASSQDIGADTQYF. The CDR3 bases are TGCGCCAGCAGCCAAGATATAGGGGCAGATACGCAGTATTTT.